Here is one T cell receptor (beta chain) with its context. Antigen unknown. The data belong to a study of CD8+CD57+ T cells in acquired aplastic anemia. The wider study: Yields of DNA that came from sorted CD4+ and CD8+ cells averaged approximately 3.5 ug. CD4+ cell libraries from healthy donors averaged around 9.8 million reads.

The V and J ends lost 7 bases and 2 bases respectively, with 12 bases between them. There are 12 residues in the CDR3. In germline, CDR1 is SQVTM, CDR2 ANQGSEA. Study findings and constraints: Sharing between patients and controls was observed for twenty-nine CD8+ CDR3 sequences.

TCR beta VDJ and CDR3 were profiled, and genomic DNA was the template. TCRdb re-analysed the reads in MiXCR, keeping a single row per CDR3 protein. This table holds roughly 130,000 distinct CDR3 sequences, about half found once. The chain has TRBV29-1 and TRBJ2-7; possibly TRBD1 for D (5 bases). The TCR comes from a human donor in good health, serving as a control. The specimen was sorted CD4+, CD8+, or CD8+CD57+ T cells (not recorded which) from PBMCs. The CDR3 DNA follows: TGCAGCGGATCCCAGGGTGCCTACGAGCAGTACTTC. Protein sequence: CSGSQGAYEQYF.